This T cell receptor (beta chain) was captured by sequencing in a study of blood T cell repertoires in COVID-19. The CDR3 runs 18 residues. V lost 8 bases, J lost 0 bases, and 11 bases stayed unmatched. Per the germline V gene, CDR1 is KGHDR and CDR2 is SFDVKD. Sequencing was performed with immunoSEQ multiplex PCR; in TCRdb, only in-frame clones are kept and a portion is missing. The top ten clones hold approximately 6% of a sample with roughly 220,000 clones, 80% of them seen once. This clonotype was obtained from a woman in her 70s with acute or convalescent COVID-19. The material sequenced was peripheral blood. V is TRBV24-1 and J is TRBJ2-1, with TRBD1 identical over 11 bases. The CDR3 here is CATKGQGAWGASYNEQFF. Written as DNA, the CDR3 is TGTGCCACCAAAGGACAGGGGGCTTGGGGGGCCTCCTACAATGAGCAGTTCTTC.